This is a list of T cell receptor beta chains from one sample in a study of CD8+CD57+ T cells in acquired aplastic anemia. TCRdb redid the calling of the reads with MiXCR, one entry per CDR3 protein. The sample shows 110,000 or so distinct CDR3 sequences, approximately 50% of them seen only once. Sequencing input: sorted CD4+, CD8+, or CD8+CD57+ T cells (not recorded which) from PBMCs. Receptor source: a human donor with aplastic anemia. Each CDR3 is given with its conserved first and last residue. D genes are given only for firm matches. Rows may omit the clone size; those that give it use once, few, many or a size class.

CDR3aa	CDR3nt	v_gene	d_gene	abundance	j_gene
CASSRKQGNYNQPQHF	TGTGCCAGCAGCCGGAAACAGGGGAATTACAATCAGCCCCAGCATTTT	TRBV3-1	TRBD1	.	TRBJ1-5
CSARPITSGDYNEQFF	TGCAGTGCTAGGCCGATCACTAGCGGCGACTACAATGAGCAGTTCTTC	TRBV20-1	TRBD2	.	TRBJ2-1
CASSPEQYTNYGYTF	TGTGCCAGCAGTCCAGAACAGTATACTAACTATGGCTACACCTTC	TRBV2	.	.	TRBJ1-2
CASSDLDFYGYTF	TGTGCCAGCAGTGACTTGGACTTTTATGGCTACACCTTC	TRBV2	.	many	TRBJ1-2
CASSFSDYGYTF	TGTGCCAGCAGCTTCTCGGATTATGGCTACACCTTC	TRBV7-9	.	.	TRBJ1-2
CAITSNRVVDEQYF	TGTGCCATCACTTCGAACAGGGTGGTCGACGAGCAGTACTTC	TRBV10-3	.	few	TRBJ2-7
CASSESGKSPLHF	TGTGCCAGCAGTGAATCGGGGAAATCACCCCTCCACTTT	TRBV2	.	once	TRBJ1-6
CGSSGAYNEQFF	TGCGGGTCTAGCGGCGCCTACAATGAGCAGTTCTTC	TRBV20-1	TRBD2	.	TRBJ2-1
CSARDRRGSYNSPLHF	TGCAGTGCTAGAGATCGTAGAGGTTCCTATAATTCACCCCTCCACTTT	TRBV20-1	.	.	TRBJ1-6
CAISGAGSREAFF	TGTGCCATCAGTGGGGCAGGGAGCCGTGAAGCTTTCTTT	TRBV10-3	.	.	TRBJ1-1
CSVGREVPYNEQFF	TGCAGCGTTGGGCGGGAGGTACCCTACAATGAGCAGTTCTTC	TRBV29-1	TRBD2	.	TRBJ2-1
CASSLVLNYGYTF	TGTGCCAGCAGTTTGGTGCTTAACTATGGCTACACCTTC	TRBV12-3/TRBV12-4	.	few	TRBJ1-2
CASSIGQGDLDEQYF	TGTGCCAGTAGTATAGGACAGGGTGATCTCGACGAGCAGTACTTC	TRBV19	TRBD1	many	TRBJ2-7
CAPSAVTGELFF	TGTGCCCCCTCGGCTGTTACCGGGGAGCTGTTTTTT	TRBV7-6	.	.	TRBJ2-2
CATSPIGRGPAEAFF	TGTGCCACCAGTCCGATCGGCAGGGGGCCCGCTGAAGCTTTCTTT	TRBV24-1	TRBD1	.	TRBJ1-1
CASSLVSSGTGRSPLHF	TGTGCCAGCAGTTTGGTTAGCTCCGGGACAGGCCGTTCACCCCTCCACTTT	TRBV12-3/TRBV12-4	TRBD1	.	TRBJ1-6
CASSDWISRGHQNQPQHF	TGTGCCAGCAGTGATTGGATCAGTCGGGGACATCAGAATCAGCCCCAGCATTTT	TRBV25-1	.	.	TRBJ1-5
CASSVVPAGAFYEQYF	TGTGCCAGCAGCGTAGTGCCAGCGGGAGCCTTCTACGAGCAGTACTTC	TRBV9	TRBD2	few	TRBJ2-7
CSAVPITGVTSYEQYF	TGCAGTGCGGTTCCAATTACAGGGGTCACCTCGTACGAGCAGTACTTC	TRBV20-1	TRBD1	once	TRBJ2-7
CATSDPDRDYGYTF	TGTGCCACCAGTGACCCGGACAGGGACTATGGCTACACCTTC	TRBV24-1	TRBD1	.	TRBJ1-2
CASSFGSGSGTQYF	TGTGCCAGCAGCTTTGGTAGCGGGAGTGGGACGCAGTATTTT	TRBV7-3	TRBD2	.	TRBJ2-3
CSGLTETDTQYF	TGCAGCGGCCTGACAGAGACAGATACGCAGTATTTT	TRBV29-1	.	.	TRBJ2-3
CSASRGSNYGYTF	TGCAGTGCCTCCAGGGGGTCCAACTATGGCTACACCTTC	TRBV20-1	TRBD1	.	TRBJ1-2
CASSLVGQGTDTQYF	TGCGCCAGCAGCTTGGTGGGACAGGGAACAGATACGCAGTATTTT	TRBV5-1	TRBD1	once	TRBJ2-3
CASSLSWARQETQYF	TGTGCCAGCAGTTTATCGTGGGCCAGACAAGAGACCCAGTACTTC	TRBV12-3/TRBV12-4	.	.	TRBJ2-5
CASSAGFNTDTQYF	TGTGCCAGCAGTGCGGGGTTTAACACAGATACGCAGTATTTT	TRBV2	.	many	TRBJ2-3
CASSLFGLAGEADTQYF	TGTGCCAGCAGCTTATTTGGACTAGCGGGGGAGGCAGATACGCAGTATTTT	TRBV7-9	TRBD2	many	TRBJ2-3
CASSFGTSGSYEQYF	TGTGCCAGCAGTTTCGGGACTAGCGGGAGCTACGAGCAGTACTTC	TRBV12-3/TRBV12-4	TRBD2	.	TRBJ2-7
CATSRNGVNYGYTF	TGTGCCACCAGCAGAAATGGGGTAAACTATGGCTACACCTTC	TRBV15	.	many	TRBJ1-2
CSVELAALRGGGGYTF	TGCAGCGTTGAGCTAGCAGCCCTCAGGGGAGGTGGCGGCTACACCTTC	TRBV29-1	.	.	TRBJ1-2
CASIVSRRYAYEQYF	TGTGCCAGCATAGTTTCCAGACGTTATGCCTACGAGCAGTACTTC	TRBV2	.	few	TRBJ2-7
CATSDPPHPNTEAFF	TGTGCCACCAGTGATCCACCGCACCCGAACACTGAAGCTTTCTTT	TRBV24-1	.	.	TRBJ1-1
CASSRLVETQYF	TGTGCCAGCAGCCGTCTGGTAGAGACCCAGTACTTC	TRBV14	.	few	TRBJ2-5
CASSFTAGQPQHF	TGTGCCAGCAGCTTTACAGCGGGTCAGCCCCAGCATTTT	TRBV7-9	.	few	TRBJ1-5
CASSPGQSLSPLHF	TGTGCCAGCAGCCCGGGACAGTCTCTCTCACCCCTCCACTTT	TRBV27	TRBD1	many	TRBJ1-6
CASSPADTQYF	TGTGCCAGCAGCCCCGCAGATACGCAGTATTTT	TRBV5-8	.	.	TRBJ2-3
CAISVVGANGEQYF	TGTGCCATCAGTGTAGTGGGAGCGAATGGCGAGCAGTACTTC	TRBV10-3	.	few	TRBJ2-7
CSLRESSYNEQFF	TGCAGCCTGAGGGAGAGCTCCTACAATGAGCAGTTCTTC	TRBV29-1	.	.	TRBJ2-1
CASSLVLGGYTF	TGTGCCAGCAGCTTAGTCTTGGGCGGCTACACCTTC	TRBV7-6	.	few	TRBJ1-2
CSARGERGSTYNEQFF	TGCAGTGCTAGAGGAGAGCGGGGGTCAACCTACAATGAGCAGTTCTTC	TRBV20-1	TRBD2	.	TRBJ2-1